The text below deals with one T cell receptor (beta chain). Its antigen remains unidentified. Amplification by 5'RACE using constant-segment primers produced TCR alpha and TCR beta cDNA libraries that carried sample barcodes and UMIs. TCRdb itself ran the 5' RACE reads through MiXCR, one entry per CDR3 protein. The data contain around 390,000 distinct CDR3 sequences, more than 15% of them singletons. The data are from a study of T-cell memory formation after mild COVID-19. Study-wide results and limits: Clones that contracted from day 15 to 85 were balanced CD4/CD8, while later expanders leaned CD4+. Proof of SARS-CoV-2 specificity was absent for the second-wave clones that crested on day 37. Memory cells collected pre-infection included some clones that later responded, suggesting cross-reactive memory joined.

Trimming took off 3 bases at V and 4 bases at J, with 11 bases between the two ends. Germline V lookup: CDR1 MRHNA, CDR2 SNTAGT. The CDR3 extends over 14 amino acids. This clonotype was sampled from a man aged 18 to 30 who had mild COVID-19 (a few samples of this study predate the infection). Cell type and time point are not known. The sequencing sample was made of PBMCs or a T cell subset sorted from them (not recorded which). V usage is TRBV6-4 and J usage is TRBJ2-3; tentatively, D is TRBD1 (6 bases). The CDR3 loop is CASSEQGSADTQYF. DNA for the CDR3: TGTGCCAGCAGTGAACAGGGCTCAGCAGATACGCAGTATTTT.